This T cell receptor (beta chain) was sequenced during a study of CD8 T cells in Susac syndrome (dated by TCRdb to the late 2010s). About the full investigation: Among the Susac syndrome patients who were sequenced, clinically active disease was present in over 5 and clinical remission was observed in about eight. Susac syndrome patients were therapy-naive, on corticosteroids (some also receiving IVIg), or on IVIg alone at blood withdrawal. Whether CD8+ T cell activation and differentiation in Susac syndrome was antigen driven was tested using repertoire sequencing.

Summary of the overall study and its limitations: The study acknowledged that relatively few individuals were included in the TCR sequencing and HLA analysis. The CD4+ T cell repertoire of patients with Susac syndrome showed no detectable clonal expansion.

RNA was extracted with the RNeasy kit and roughly 0.5 to 1 ug was reverse transcribed using random hexamers. The immunoSEQ multiplex PCR assay, covering 54 Vbeta and 13 Jbeta segments, was used to amplify TCR beta CDR3 regions. Bias from PCR amplification was corrected by using a synthetic template baseline for primer optimization and for computational correction. The paper's data handling went like this. Reads were annotated to V, D and J genes per IMGT and analyzed with immunoSEQ Analyzer, keeping only productive sequences. Clonality was calculated as one minus the Shannon entropy normalized by log2 of the number of productive unique sequences. Public and private clones were assessed among the 100 most prevalent clones of each patient and control. Susac-specific clones were defined as absent from healthy and MS cohorts, over a thousand published viral clones and other ImmuneACCESS disease sequences. TCRdb reran the public reads through fastp at Q25 and MiXCR, keeping productive beta chains. Records with the same CDR3 protein are collapsed into one entry carrying the most frequent genes and DNA. The V and J calls, along with clone size, are taken from TCRdb and not from the paper's own processing. A total of around 200,000 distinct CDR3 sequences appear in this sample, roughly 94% of them only once. Around 0.094% of the sample is taken by the ten largest.

The CDR3 holds 13 amino acids from the cysteine to the phenylalanine. Only CDR3 DNA is held: 39 bases, read in frame from base 1. V is cut by 0 bases and J by 8 bases, and the space between the germline ends is 10 bases. Per the germline V gene, MNHEY is the CDR1 and SVGAGI is the CDR2. Peripheral blood CD8+ and CD4+ T cells from healthy donors, Susac syndrome patients and multiple sclerosis patients were profiled using high-throughput TCR beta sequencing. The Susac syndrome patients fulfilled recently defined diagnostic criteria for either definite or probable disease. Bulk CD8+ and CD4+ T cells were purified magnetically by negative isolation, whereas CD8+ TEMRA cells were enriched by FACS. Blood was collected in EDTA tubes and processed within 24 hours, with PBMCs isolated through density gradient centrifugation. PBMCs intended for TCR sequencing were frozen in liquid nitrogen and were later thawed in a 37 degrees C water bath. A purity of at least 90% was achieved for sorted or isolated CD4+, CD8+ and CD8+ TEMRA cells.

Turning to this clonotype: Its target antigen remains unknown. Qualities for individual bases were not recorded, and no much larger clone is one base off.

The sequence was obtained from a human donor with Susac syndrome. The sample was CD4+ T cells from PBMCs. The chain employs TRBV6-5 and TRBJ1-2; TRBD1 is perhaps the D gene, given 6 matching bases. The CDR3 in this case is CASSYSRGRGYTF. The nucleotides are TGTGCCAGCAGTTACTCTCGGGGGCGAGGCTACACCTTC.